Listed below are T cell receptor beta chains from one sample, sequenced in a study of early stage breast cancer tumors. This table comes from immunoSEQ multiplex PCR, and its TCRdb copy is limited to in-frame clones, with some not included. The sample includes tens of thousands of clones, about 77% seen only once; the top ten take around 3.4%. The sample taken for sequencing was blood. The receptors here all came from a person aged 35 to 50 with breast cancer. Each CDR3 is given with its conserved first and last residue. The D gene is left open where the match is weak. Not all rows give a size; the values are once, few, many and, for expanded clones, a class.

>TRBJ2-7|TRBV6-1|16|TRBD1|few
CASSEVGTGLSYEQYF
TGTGCCAGCAGTGAAGTTGGGACAGGCCTCTCCTACGAGCAGTACTTC
>TRBJ2-1|TRBV9|16|TRBD2|-
CASSFSGTSGANEQFF
TGTGCCAGCAGCTTCTCCGGGACTAGCGGTGCCAATGAGCAGTTCTTC
>TRBJ1-2|TRBV7-2|13|-|few
CASSFNRDYGYTF
TGTGCCAGCAGCTTTAACAGGGACTATGGCTACACCTTC
>TRBJ2-5|TRBV7-7|13|-|-
CASSLGHQETQYF
TGTGCTAGCAGCTTAGGCCACCAAGAGACCCAGTACTTC
>TRBJ2-5|TRBV7-2|16|TRBD2|-
CASSLAKTSGQETQYF
TGTGCCAGCAGCTTAGCGAAGACTAGCGGCCAAGAGACCCAGTACTTC
>TRBJ2-7|TRBV19|13|-|-
CASSIDSFYEQYF
TGTGCCAGTAGTATAGACAGTTTCTACGAGCAGTACTTC
>TRBJ1-2|TRBV7-8|14|-|-
CASSLVLGEGGYTF
TGTGCCAGCAGCTTAGTGCTTGGGGAGGGTGGCTACACCTTC
>TRBJ2-2|TRBV11-2|12|-|-
CASSVGTGELFF
TGTGCCAGCAGCGTAGGCACCGGGGAGCTGTTTTTT
>TRBJ1-1|TRBV5-4|15|TRBD1|once
CASSLAGTGGVLAFF
TGTGCCAGCAGCTTGGCCGGGACAGGGGGCGTATTGGCTTTCTTT
>TRBJ2-1|TRBV18|17|-|-
CASSPAAGTPSYNEQFF
TGTGCCAGCTCACCAGCCGCCGGGACCCCTTCCTACAATGAGCAGTTCTTC
>TRBJ2-5|TRBV11-2|13|-|-
CASSLLRQETQYF
TGTGCCAGCAGCTTGCTACGGCAAGAGACCCAGTACTTC
>TRBJ1-1|TRBV15|15|-|-
CATSRDYSPRAEAFF
TGTGCCACCAGCAGAGATTATAGTCCTCGCGCTGAAGCTTTCTTT
>TRBJ1-1|TRBV5-8|12|-|few
CASSFLNAKAFF
TGTGCCAGCAGCTTCCTTAACGCTAAAGCTTTCTTT
>TRBJ2-7|TRBV13|13|-|-
CASSPGRTYEQYF
TGTGCCAGCAGCCCGGGACGGACCTACGAGCAGTACTTC
>TRBJ2-5|TRBV25-1|14|TRBD2|few
CASSAMGGQETQYF
TGTGCCAGCAGTGCAATGGGGGGGCAAGAGACCCAGTACTTC
>TRBJ2-5|TRBV18|17|TRBD2|-
CASSPQERLAVGETQYF
TGTGCCAGCTCACCACAGGAAAGACTAGCGGTAGGGGAGACCCAGTACTTC
>TRBJ2-7|TRBV30|13|TRBD1|-
CAWSGQGSHEQYF
TGTGCCTGGAGTGGACAGGGGTCCCACGAGCAGTACTTC
>TRBJ2-5|TRBV11-1|18|TRBD2|-
CASKGRTGAGAGEETQYF
TGTGCCAGCAAAGGTCGGACGGGTGCGGGAGCAGGAGAAGAGACCCAGTACTTC
>TRBJ2-7|TRBV5-1|14|TRBD1|once
CASSLGGTGYEQYF
TGCGCCAGCAGCTTGGGAGGGACAGGGTACGAGCAGTACTTC
>TRBJ1-2|TRBV18|12|-|-
CASSPQGYGYTF
TGTGCCAGCTCACCACAGGGCTATGGCTACACCTTC
>TRBJ2-7|TRBV5-1|16|TRBD2|-
CASSLARGAGVGEQYF
TGCGCCAGCAGCTTGGCCCGGGGAGCGGGAGTGGGCGAGCAGTACTTC